Listed below are T cell receptor beta chains from one sample, sequenced in a study of cytomegalovirus exposure and HLA in healthy donors. TCRdb's table, derived via immunoSEQ multiplex PCR, lists solely in-frame clones and lacks some. This sample carries over 150,000 clones, about 77% of them seen once, and the ten largest clones take under 3%. The specimen was PBMCs. The receptors here all came from a woman in her thirties in good health and CMV-seronegative. The CDR3 runs from the conserved cysteine through the conserved F or W. The D gene is left open where the match is weak. A clone size is listed for some rows: how often the clone was seen (once, few, many), or a class if it is expanded.

j_gene	abundance	v_gene	d_gene	CDR3nt	CDR3aa
TRBJ2-1	once	TRBV5-1	NA	TGCGCCAGCAGCTTGATACGGCAAGCGGATGAGCGGATCTTC	CASSLIRQADERIF
TRBJ1-1	NA	TRBV15	NA	TGTGCCACCAGCAGAGTCCAGGGGAACACTGAAGCTTTCTTT	CATSRVQGNTEAFF
TRBJ1-2	NA	TRBV7-9	NA	TGTGCCAGCAGCTTAGATCGGGTCCCCTATCGCTACACCTTC	CASSLDRVPYRYTF
TRBJ2-5	NA	TRBV27	NA	TGTGCCAGCAGTTTGTCCAGCCAAGAGACCCAGTACTTC	CASSLSSQETQYF
TRBJ2-7	few	TRBV7-7	TRBD1	TGTGCCAGCAGCCCGGGACAGGGACACTACGAGCAGTACTTC	CASSPGQGHYEQYF
TRBJ2-2	NA	TRBV7-7	TRBD2	TGTGCCAGCAGCCCCAGGGCTAGCGGGAGGGGAACCGGGGAGCTGTTTTTT	CASSPRASGRGTGELFF
TRBJ2-1	NA	TRBV19	NA	TGTGCCAGTAGTATCTTTACGTGGACAGCAAGCTCCTACAATGAGCAGTTCTTC	CASSIFTWTASSYNEQFF
TRBJ1-4	NA	TRBV14	NA	TGTGCCAGCAGCCACGATCAACGGAAACTGTTTTTT	CASSHDQRKLFF
TRBJ2-7	NA	TRBV6-5	NA	TGTGCCAGCAGTTACGCGGACTCGTGGGAGCAGTACTTC	CASSYADSWEQYF
TRBJ1-2	NA	TRBV19	NA	TGTGCCAGTAGGTTTAAAAGGGGGTATGGCTACACCTTC	CASRFKRGYGYTF
TRBJ1-1	NA	TRBV15	NA	TGTGCCACCAGCGGTGGAGGCGGAGCGACTGTCGCTGAAGCTTTCTTT	CATSGGGGATVAEAFF
TRBJ2-5	NA	TRBV27	TRBD2	TGTGCCAGCAGTTCCTCTCGATTAGCGGGATGGTGGGAGACCCAGTACTTC	CASSSSRLAGWWETQYF
TRBJ2-3	once	TRBV27	TRBD1	TGTGCCAGCAGTCACCTCGGGACAGGGCCAGGATATACGCAGTATTTT	CASSHLGTGPGYTQYF
TRBJ1-2	NA	TRBV2	NA	TGTGCCAGCAGCAGGACTGCCTACTATGGCTACACCTTC	CASSRTAYYGYTF
TRBJ2-5	NA	TRBV4-1	NA	TGCGCCAGCAGCCAAGACCTTGAGACCCAGTACTTC	CASSQDLETQYF
TRBJ2-6	once	TRBV18	TRBD1	TGTGCCAGCTCAGGGGACAGGTCTACCGTCCTGACTTTC	CASSGDRSTVLTF
TRBJ2-3	NA	TRBV29-1	TRBD2	TGCAGCGGGGGACTAGCGGTCCGCACAGATACGCAGTATTTT	CSGGLAVRTDTQYF
TRBJ1-1	NA	TRBV5-1	NA	TGCGCCAGCAGCTTAGGAGGGTCGTACACTGAAGCTTTCTTT	CASSLGGSYTEAFF
TRBJ1-1	NA	TRBV29-1	NA	TGCAGCGTTGGGCACAGGCTGAACACTGAAGCTTTCTTT	CSVGHRLNTEAFF
TRBJ1-3	NA	TRBV7-2	NA	TGTGCCAGCAGCTTATTCCGTGGAAACACCATATATTTT	CASSLFRGNTIYF
TRBJ2-5	NA	TRBV28	NA	TGTGCCAGCACCTACTTGGGTCAAGGGGACCAAGAGACCCAGTACTTC	CASTYLGQGDQETQYF
TRBJ1-1	few	TRBV7-2	NA	TGTGCCAGCAGCTTAATCGGGGTTACTGAAGCTTTCTTT	CASSLIGVTEAFF
TRBJ2-3	NA	TRBV25-1	TRBD2	TGTGCCAGCAGTGAATGGAGATTAGCGGGAGAGGCGGATACGCAGTATTTT	CASSEWRLAGEADTQYF
TRBJ2-5	once	TRBV11-2	TRBD1	TGTGCCAGCAGCTTTATAGACAGGGTTGAGACCCAGTACTTC	CASSFIDRVETQYF